This T cell receptor beta chain came from a study of T-cell reconstitution after alpha-beta-depleted transplantation in children. A TCRbeta library incorporating unique molecular identifiers was prepared. TCRdb reprocessed the PCR reads with MiXCR, giving one entry per CDR3 protein. Of around 500,000 distinct CDR3 sequences listed, about an eighth are singletons. Looked up from germline, CDR1 is SGHDT and CDR2 is YYEEEE. The CDR3 runs to 13 residues. The V end was cut by 1 base, the J end by 0 bases, with 4 bases between. There are a few counts of this clonotype. The chain carries TRBV5-6 and TRBJ1-1, with D hard to call. The starting material was PBMCs from the stem cell graft donor, obtained from the stem cell graft. This clonotype originated in a human donor who donated a stem cell graft to a child with combined immunodeficiency. CDR3 amino acids: CASSLLMNTEAFF. CDR3 DNA: TGTGCCAGCAGCTTGCTCATGAACACTGAAGCTTTCTTT.